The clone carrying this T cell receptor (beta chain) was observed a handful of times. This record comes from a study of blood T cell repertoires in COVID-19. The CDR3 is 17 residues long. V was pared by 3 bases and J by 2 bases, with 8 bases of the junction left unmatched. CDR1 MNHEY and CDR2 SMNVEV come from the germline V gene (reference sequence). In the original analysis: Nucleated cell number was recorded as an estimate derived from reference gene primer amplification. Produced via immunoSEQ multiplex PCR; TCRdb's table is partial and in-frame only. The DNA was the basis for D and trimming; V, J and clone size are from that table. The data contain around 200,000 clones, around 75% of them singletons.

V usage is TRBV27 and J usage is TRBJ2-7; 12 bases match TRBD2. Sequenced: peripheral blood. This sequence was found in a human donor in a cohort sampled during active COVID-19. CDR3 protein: CASSFASGRAIPYEQYF. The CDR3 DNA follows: TGTGCCAGCAGTTTCGCTAGCGGGAGGGCAATTCCCTACGAGCAGTACTTC.